This TCR beta chain is drawn from a study of T cells in localized non-small cell lung cancer. Sequencing was performed with immunoSEQ multiplex PCR; in TCRdb, only in-frame clones are kept and a portion is missing. The data contain under 12,000 clones, roughly nine tenths of them singletons. This CDR3 contains 14 residues. Germline-derived CDR1 and CDR2 are MNHEY and SMNVEV (reference sequence). The V and J ends lost 7 bases and 1 base respectively, with 13 bases between them. This sequence joins TRBV27 and TRBJ1-1, with D uncertain. Sample: peripheral blood, taken before any cancer treatment. This receptor was identified in a male donor aged 60 or older with stage III lung adenocarcinoma. The CDR3 spells CASTFGRKNTEAFF. DNA of the CDR3: TGTGCCAGCACCTTCGGGAGGAAGAACACTGAAGCTTTCTTT.